A single sample gave rise to the 20 T cell receptor beta chains below, sequenced in a study of breast tumors, draining lymph nodes, adjacent tissues. TCRdb re-derived calls from the multiplex PCR reads in MiXCR, one entry per CDR3 protein. The sample shows 45,000 to 65,000 distinct CDR3 sequences, under 45% of them seen only once. Source material: breast tumor tissue. Receptors originate from a female donor with breast cancer. Some clones in this sample may be carry-over from other donors' samples.

The chain carries TRBV20-1 and TRBJ1-4, with D tentatively TRBD1 (5 bases). Trimming left V 2 bases short and J 4 bases short, with 14 bases between. In germline, CDR1 is DFQATT, CDR2 SNEGSKA (reference sequence). The CDR3 contains 15 residues. CDR3 protein: CSARPAGRDNEKLFF. The CDR3 bases are TGCAGTGCTAGACCGGCGGGACGAGATAATGAAAAACTGTTTTTT.

Many counts were recorded for this clonotype. J is TRBJ2-7 and V is TRBV5-1; 14 bases align to TRBD2. The germline CDR1 and CDR2 sequences are SGHRS and YFSETQ. Trimming cost V 4 bases and J 4 bases; bases outside gene matches: 10. This CDR3 contains 17 residues. CDR3 DNA: TGCGCCAGCAGCCTACACGGAGGGACTAGCGGGAGTTACGAGCAGTACTTC. Its protein is CASSLHGGTSGSYEQYF.

About this clonotype itself: Its ends do not fully match the called genes, so a read error is possible. In DNA, the CDR3 is TGTGCCAGCAGCGACCCCCTAATGGGGGAAACCGGGGAGCCGTTTTTT. Translating gives CASSDPLMGETGEPFF. This sequence joins TRBV7-3 and TRBJ2-2, with D possibly called TRBD1 or TRBD2 (5 bases each). Germline CDR1 reads SGHTA; CDR2 reads FQGTGA. This CDR3 region has 16 residues.

In regard to this clonotype: A clone one base away is much larger, so this may be a read error. The gene calls are TRBV27 and TRBJ1-5, with D perhaps matching TRBD1 (5 bases). Germline V gene sequence: CDR1 MNHEY, CDR2 SMNVEV (reference sequence). Trimming took off 11 bases at V and 6 bases at J, with 14 bases between the two ends. The CDR3 runs 12 residues. The CDR3 nucleotides read TGTGCCTCGGGGCACAGGAGTCAGCCCCAGCATTTT. This translates into CASGHRSQPQHF.

A few counts support this clonotype. This may come from a read error, since a much larger clone is one base off. V is TRBV11-3 and J is TRBJ2-5, with a weak D call TRBD2 (5 bases). The length of the CDR3 is 14 residues. Germline loops: CDR1 SGHNT, CDR2 YENEEA. Trimming pared 2 bases from V and 4 bases from J, leaving 11 bases between. The CDR3 nucleotides read TGTGCCAGCAGCTTATTCGCGGGCCCAGAGACCCAGTACTTC. Its protein is CASSLFAGPETQYF.

In its sample, this clonotype was seen many times. This clone may be a read error of a much larger clone one base away. V and J are TRBV6-6 and TRBJ2-1, with D possibly being TRBD1 (6 bases). Looked up from germline, CDR1 is MNHNY and CDR2 is SVGAGI (reference sequence). The CDR3 spans 13 residues. Trimming removed 5 bases at V and 7 bases at J, with 12 bases between. CDR3 protein: CASSHLQGNEQFF. The CDR3 DNA sequence: TGTGCCAGCAGTCACCTTCAGGGGAATGAGCAGTTCTTC.

There are a few counts of this clonotype. This chain joins TRBV18 and TRBJ2-3, with TRBD1 identical over 8 bases. The V gene end was trimmed by 4 bases and the J gene end by 4 bases; junction bases not matched to a gene: 13. This CDR3 is built from 17 residues. Germline V gives CDR1 KGHSH, CDR2 LQKENI. This chain's CDR3 is CASSQNLGQGTADTQYF. The CDR3 nucleotides read TGTGCCAGCTCACAAAATCTCGGACAGGGAACGGCAGATACGCAGTATTTT. The whole variable domain, filled in from reference TRBV18 and TRBJ2-3, reads NAGVMQNPRHLVRRRGQEARLRCSPMKGHSHVYWYRQLPEEGLKFMVYLQKENIIDESGMPKERFSAEFPKEGPSILRIQQVVRGDSAAYFCASSQNLGQGTADTQYFGPGTRLTVL.

This clonotype was recorded many times. The gene calls are TRBV20-1 and TRBJ2-7; 9 bases align to TRBD2. The ends lost 2 bases at V and 2 bases at J; junction bases unmatched: 1. The CDR3 is 13 amino acids. Germline assignment: CDR1 DFQATT and CDR2 SNEGSKA (reference sequence). CDR3 in DNA: TGCAGTGCTAGACTAGCGGGAACCTACGAGCAGTACTTC. This codes for CSARLAGTYEQYF.

This clonotype appeared many times. The V gene is TRBV7-3, the J gene TRBJ2-2; D remains unclear. Deletions cut 7 bases from V and 6 bases from J, with 9 bases between. The CDR3 runs 12 residues. CDR1 and CDR2 from the germline V gene are SGHTA and FQGTGA. In DNA form, the CDR3 reads TGTGCCAGCACCCGTGGGTCCGGGGAGCTGTTTTTT. Its translation is CASTRGSGELFF.

This clonotype was picked up many times. The chain is built from TRBV5-6 and TRBJ1-5, with D possibly being TRBD1 (5 bases). The CDR3 has 15 residues. Trimming shortened V by 0 bases and J by 3 bases, and 10 bases separated the two germline ends. Germline V gene lookup returns CDR1 SGHDT and CDR2 YYEEEE. CDR3 amino acids: CASSLGGGNNQPQHF. The DNA for the CDR3 is TGTGCCAGCAGCTTGGGCGGGGGAAACAATCAGCCCCAGCATTTT.

The genes are TRBV5-1 and TRBJ2-6; TRBD1 aligns across 10 bases. The CDR3 runs to 14 residues. J was trimmed by 8 bases and V by 5 bases; bases with no gene match: 4. Germline-derived CDR1 and CDR2 are SGHRS and YFSETQ. The CDR3 DNA is TGCGCCAGCAGTAGGGGACAGGGGTCCAACGTCCTGACTTTC. Translation gives CASSRGQGSNVLTF.

This clonotype was counted at least ten times. The rearrangement joins TRBV7-2 to TRBJ2-1, with 8 bases fitting TRBD2. After removal of 6 bases from V and 5 bases from J, the junction contained 9 bases not matched to a gene. The CDR3 runs to 15 residues. Germline V gives CDR1 SGHTA, CDR2 FQGNSA. CDR3 sequence reads: CASRRGGRFNNEQFF. The CDR3 bases are TGTGCCAGCAGGAGGGGCGGGAGGTTTAACAATGAGCAGTTCTTC. Variable domain in full (rest from reference TRBV7-2 and TRBJ2-1): GAGVSQSPSNKVTEKGKDVELRCDPISGHTALYWYRQSLGQGLEFLIYFQGNSAPDKSGLPSDRFSAERTGGSVSTLTIQRTQQEDSAVYLCASRRGGRFNNEQFFGPGTRLTVL.

This sequence joins TRBV28 and TRBJ2-5; D is undetermined. This CDR3 region has 15 residues. The V gene lost 2 bases and the J gene lost 1 base, with 11 bases spanning the gap. Germline lookup yields CDR1 MDHEN and CDR2 SYDVKM. The chain's CDR3 is CASSLPGSTQETQYF. The CDR3 region has the DNA TGTGCCAGCAGTTTACCGGGCAGCACCCAAGAGACCCAGTACTTC.

The genes are TRBV20-1 and TRBJ2-3; D not certain. The CDR3 runs to 16 residues. Trimming pared 5 bases from V and 4 bases from J, leaving 22 bases between. In germline, CDR1 is DFQATT, CDR2 SNEGSKA (reference sequence). CDR3 sequence: CSAAPCLGNPADTQYF. CDR3 bases: TGCAGTGCTGCCCCCTGTTTGGGGAACCCCGCAGATACGCAGTATTTT.

This chain links TRBV7-2 with TRBJ2-7; TRBD1 agrees at 10 bases. This CDR3 has 15 residues. V lost 0 bases, J lost 7 bases, and 6 bases stayed unmatched. Germline V lookup: CDR1 SGHTA, CDR2 FQGNSA. The DNA of the CDR3 is TGTGCCAGCAGCTTAGCCCCCGGGACAGGGGTTGAGCAGTACTTC. It is translated as CASSLAPGTGVEQYF.

This clonotype was observed many times. This clone may be a read error of a much larger clone one base away. The J gene is TRBJ1-5, the V gene TRBV20-1; tentatively, D is TRBD1 (6 bases). CDR1 is DFQATT and CDR2 is SNEGSKA in the germline V gene (reference sequence). The CDR3 sequence is 14 residues long. CDR3 sequence: CSAQDPGGNRPQHF. In nucleotides, the CDR3 is TGCAGTGCTCAAGACCCGGGGGGCAATCGGCCCCAGCATTTT.

In this sample, this clonotype turned up many times. The chain couples TRBV19 to TRBJ2-3; no definite D call. The V gene lost 2 bases and the J gene lost 0 bases, with 12 bases spanning the gap. CDR3 length: 16 amino acids. In germline, CDR1 is LNHDA, CDR2 SQIVND (reference sequence). The CDR3 spells CASSIRAPRSTDTQYF. CDR3 bases: TGTGCCAGTAGTATAAGGGCTCCTCGTAGCACAGATACGCAGTATTTT.

This chain connects TRBV7-3 to TRBJ1-2; 9 bases line up with TRBD1. This CDR3 is built from 15 residues. Germline loops: CDR1 SGHTA, CDR2 FQGTGA. V lost 5 bases to trimming and J lost 1 base; unmatched junction nucleotides: 5. DNA for the CDR3: TGTGCCAGCAGCCCTCGGGACAGGGTTAACTATGGCTACACCTTC. Amino acid sequence: CASSPRDRVNYGYTF.

Ten or more counts support this clonotype. Since a much larger clone is just one base distant, this may be a read error. This chain uses TRBV20-1 with TRBJ2-7, with 8 bases aligning to TRBD2. The CDR3 sequence is 14 residues long. Germline CDR1 is DFQATT and CDR2 is SNEGSKA (reference sequence). Here the CDR3 DNA reads TGCAGCCTCCTTCGGGGGGGAAGCTCCTCCGAGCAGTACTTC. Protein: CSLLRGGSSSEQYF.

In this sample, this clonotype turned up a few times. A much larger clone is a single base away; this may be a read error. The V call is TRBV11-2, the J call TRBJ2-7; possibly TRBD2 for D (5 bases). Germline V gene lookup returns CDR1 SGHAT and CDR2 FQNNGV. V was trimmed by 2 bases and J by 4 bases, leaving 15 bases between them. The CDR3 runs 15 residues. The CDR3 loop is CASSLRGAATYEQYF. The CDR3 nucleotides are TGTGCCAGCAGCTTACGAGGAGCGGCAACTTACGAGCAGTACTTC.